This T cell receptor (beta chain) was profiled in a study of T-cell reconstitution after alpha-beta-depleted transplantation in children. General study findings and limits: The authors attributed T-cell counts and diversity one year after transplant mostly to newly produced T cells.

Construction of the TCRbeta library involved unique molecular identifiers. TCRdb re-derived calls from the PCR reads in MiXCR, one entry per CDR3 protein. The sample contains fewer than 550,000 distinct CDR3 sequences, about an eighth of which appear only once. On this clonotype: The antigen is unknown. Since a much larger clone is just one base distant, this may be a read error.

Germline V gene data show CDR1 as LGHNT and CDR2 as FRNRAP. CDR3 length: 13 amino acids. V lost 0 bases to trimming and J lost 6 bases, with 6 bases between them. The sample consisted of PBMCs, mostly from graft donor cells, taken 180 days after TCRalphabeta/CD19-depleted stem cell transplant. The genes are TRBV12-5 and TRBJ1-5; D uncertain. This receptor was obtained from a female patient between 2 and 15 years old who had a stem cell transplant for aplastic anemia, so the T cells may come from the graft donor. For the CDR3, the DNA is TGTGCTAGTGGTTTGGTAGGGAGTCAGCCCCAGCATTTT. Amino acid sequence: CASGLVGSQPQHF.